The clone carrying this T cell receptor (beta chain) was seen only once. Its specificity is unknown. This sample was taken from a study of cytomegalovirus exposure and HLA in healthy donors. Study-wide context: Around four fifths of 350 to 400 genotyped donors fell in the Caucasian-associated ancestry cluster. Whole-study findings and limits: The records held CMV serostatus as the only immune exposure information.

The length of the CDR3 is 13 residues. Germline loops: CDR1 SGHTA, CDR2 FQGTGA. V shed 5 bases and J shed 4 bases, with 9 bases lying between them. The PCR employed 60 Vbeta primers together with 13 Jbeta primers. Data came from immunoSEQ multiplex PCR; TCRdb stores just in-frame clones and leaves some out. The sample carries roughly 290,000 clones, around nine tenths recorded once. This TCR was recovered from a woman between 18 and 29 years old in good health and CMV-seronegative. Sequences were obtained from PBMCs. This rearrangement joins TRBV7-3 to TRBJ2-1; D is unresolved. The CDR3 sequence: CASSLFRYNEQFF. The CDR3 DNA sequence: TGTGCCAGCAGCCTATTCAGGTACAATGAGCAGTTCTTC. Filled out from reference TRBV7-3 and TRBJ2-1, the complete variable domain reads GAGVSQTPSNKVTEKGKYVELRCDPISGHTALYWYRQSLGQGPEFLIYFQGTGAADDSGLPNDRFFAVRPEGSVSTLKIQRTERGDSAVYLCASSLFRYNEQFFGPGTRLTVL.